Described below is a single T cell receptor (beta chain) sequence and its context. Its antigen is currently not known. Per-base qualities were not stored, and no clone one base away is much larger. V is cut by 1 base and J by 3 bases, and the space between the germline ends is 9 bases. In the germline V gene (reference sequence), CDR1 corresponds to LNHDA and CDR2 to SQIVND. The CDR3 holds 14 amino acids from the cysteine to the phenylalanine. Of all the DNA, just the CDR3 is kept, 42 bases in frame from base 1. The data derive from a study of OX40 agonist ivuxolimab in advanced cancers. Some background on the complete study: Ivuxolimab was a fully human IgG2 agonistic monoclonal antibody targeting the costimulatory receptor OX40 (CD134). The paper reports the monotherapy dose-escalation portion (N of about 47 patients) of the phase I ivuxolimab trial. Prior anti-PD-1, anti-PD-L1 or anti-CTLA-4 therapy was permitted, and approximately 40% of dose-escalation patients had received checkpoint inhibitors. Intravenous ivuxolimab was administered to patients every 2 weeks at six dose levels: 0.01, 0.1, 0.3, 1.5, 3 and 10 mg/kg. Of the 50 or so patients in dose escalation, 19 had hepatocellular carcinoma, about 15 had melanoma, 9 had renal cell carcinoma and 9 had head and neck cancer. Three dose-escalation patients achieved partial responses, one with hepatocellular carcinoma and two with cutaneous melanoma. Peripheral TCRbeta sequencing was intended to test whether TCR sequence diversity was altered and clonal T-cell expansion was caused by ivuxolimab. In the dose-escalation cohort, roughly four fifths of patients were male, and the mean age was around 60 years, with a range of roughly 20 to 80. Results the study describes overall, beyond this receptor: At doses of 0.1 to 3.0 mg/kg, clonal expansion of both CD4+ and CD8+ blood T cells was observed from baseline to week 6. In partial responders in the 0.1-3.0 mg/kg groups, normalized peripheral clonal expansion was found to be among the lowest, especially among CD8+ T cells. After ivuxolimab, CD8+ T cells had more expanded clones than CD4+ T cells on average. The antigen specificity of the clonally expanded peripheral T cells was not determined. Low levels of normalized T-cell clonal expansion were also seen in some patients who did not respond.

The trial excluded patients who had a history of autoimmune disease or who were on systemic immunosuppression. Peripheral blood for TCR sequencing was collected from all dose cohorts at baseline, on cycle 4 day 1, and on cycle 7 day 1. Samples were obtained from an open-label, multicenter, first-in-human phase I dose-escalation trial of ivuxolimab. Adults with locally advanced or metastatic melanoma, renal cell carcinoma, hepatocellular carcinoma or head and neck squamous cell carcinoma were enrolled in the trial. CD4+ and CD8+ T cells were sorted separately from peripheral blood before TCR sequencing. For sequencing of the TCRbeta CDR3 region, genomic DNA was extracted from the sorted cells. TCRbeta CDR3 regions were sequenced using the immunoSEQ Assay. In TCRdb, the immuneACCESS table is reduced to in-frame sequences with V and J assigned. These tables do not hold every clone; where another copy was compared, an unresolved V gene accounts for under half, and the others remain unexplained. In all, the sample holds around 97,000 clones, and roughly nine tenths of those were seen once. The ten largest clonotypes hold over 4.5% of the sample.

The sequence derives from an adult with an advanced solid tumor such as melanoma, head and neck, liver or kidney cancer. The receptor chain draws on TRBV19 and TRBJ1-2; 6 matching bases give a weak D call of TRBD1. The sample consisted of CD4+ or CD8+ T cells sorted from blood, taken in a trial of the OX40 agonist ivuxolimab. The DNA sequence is TGTGCCAGTAGTATAGGGACAGCGTACTATGGCTACACCTTC. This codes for CASSIGTAYYGYTF.